This T cell receptor beta chain was identified during a study of identical twins. Findings and caveats of the study: The more abundant beta clonotypes in cord blood had fewer insertions, and memory repertoires did not show this.

TCRdb processed the 5' RACE reads anew with MiXCR; each CDR3 protein has one entry. This table has 220,000 or so distinct CDR3 sequences, 5.5% to 8% appearing once. At least ten counts were recorded for this clonotype. The antigen remains undetermined. Deletions cut 1 base from V and 7 bases from J, with 11 bases between. Germline V gene lookup returns CDR1 LGHDT and CDR2 YNNKEL (reference sequence). The CDR3 is made up of 14 amino acids. These data were likewise used in another study, on yellow fever vaccine responses in identical twins.

This chain links TRBV3-1 with TRBJ1-5; perhaps TRBD1 as D (5 bases). This sequence was found in a woman aged 18-35 years in good health. Material for sequencing was memory (CD45RO+) T cells sorted from blood. CDR3 bases: TGTGCCAGCAGCCAAGGGGGACGGCTCCAGCCCCAGCATTTT. Translation: CASSQGGRLQPQHF.